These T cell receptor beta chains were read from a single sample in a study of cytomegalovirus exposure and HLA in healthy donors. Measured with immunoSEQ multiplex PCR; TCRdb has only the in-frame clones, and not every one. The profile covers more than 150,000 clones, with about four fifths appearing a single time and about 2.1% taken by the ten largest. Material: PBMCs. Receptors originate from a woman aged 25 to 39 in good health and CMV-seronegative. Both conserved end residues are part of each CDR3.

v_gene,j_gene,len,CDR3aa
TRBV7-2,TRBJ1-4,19,CASSLAPLSGGRTNEKLFF
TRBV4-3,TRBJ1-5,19,CASSSSVWGRVGPNQPQHF
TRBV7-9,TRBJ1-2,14,CASSFSRREDGYTF
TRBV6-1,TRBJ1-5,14,CASNSGTEYQPQHF
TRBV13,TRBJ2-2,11,CASTRAGELFF
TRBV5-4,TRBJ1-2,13,CASSPQGDYGYTF
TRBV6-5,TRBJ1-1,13,CASTDTGVTEAFF
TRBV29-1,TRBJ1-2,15,CSVARGFLGLAGYTF
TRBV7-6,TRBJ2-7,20,CASSSGLSLPGRGGIYEQYF
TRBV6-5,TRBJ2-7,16,CASSYSTGARTYEQYF
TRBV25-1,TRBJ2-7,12,CASKGDSYEQYF
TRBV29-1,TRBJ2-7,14,CSVVGGQGSTEQYF
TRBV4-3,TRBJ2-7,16,CASSQEGRGPSYEQYF
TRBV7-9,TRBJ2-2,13,CSSSPRVIGELFF
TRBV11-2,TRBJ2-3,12,CASSPYTDTQYF
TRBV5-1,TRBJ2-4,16,CASSFVGAQGGNIQYF
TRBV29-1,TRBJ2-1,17,CIRVDSKIKDSYNEQFF
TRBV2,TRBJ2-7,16,CASRSSRRDRDHEQYF
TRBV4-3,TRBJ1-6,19,CASSPLGQVPGSYNSPLHF
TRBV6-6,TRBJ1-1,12,CASNLVNTEAFF
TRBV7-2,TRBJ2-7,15,CASSLIGFYPLEQYF
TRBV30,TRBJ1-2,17,CAWSWVRTAGKYYGYTF
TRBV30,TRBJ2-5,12,CAWMRQKETQYF
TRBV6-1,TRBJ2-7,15,CASSALAVGAYEQYF
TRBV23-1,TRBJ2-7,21,CASSQSVGLGQGTGRTYEQYF
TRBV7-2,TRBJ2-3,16,CASSLQGLAGVVTQYF
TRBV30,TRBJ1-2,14,CAWSALGVNYGYTF
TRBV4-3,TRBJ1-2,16,CASSQAQWGGAYGYTF
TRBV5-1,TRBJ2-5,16,CASSLVSGADQETQYF
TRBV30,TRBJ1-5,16,CAWSVRRGNSNQPQHF
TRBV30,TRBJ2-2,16,CAWSFFGTSNTGELFF
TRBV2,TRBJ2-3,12,CATAVGADTQYF
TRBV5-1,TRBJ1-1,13,CASSLREQTEAFF
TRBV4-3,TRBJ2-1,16,CASSQETGGSYNEQFF
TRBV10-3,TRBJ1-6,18,CAISESSALGQPNSPLHF
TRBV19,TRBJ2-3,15,CASSIAGGGTDTQYF
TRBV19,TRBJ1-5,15,CATTPTAGGEQPQHF
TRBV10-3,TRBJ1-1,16,CAISGGTGRDDTEAFF
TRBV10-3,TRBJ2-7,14,CAISNRDSSYEQYF
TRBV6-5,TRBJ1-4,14,CASNKQGAHEKLFF
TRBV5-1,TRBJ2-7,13,CASSEATGYEQYF
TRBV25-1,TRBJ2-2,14,CASSDPRVAGELFF
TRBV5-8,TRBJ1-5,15,CASSLGGSGNQPQHF
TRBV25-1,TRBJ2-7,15,CASSEFRGFAGEQYF
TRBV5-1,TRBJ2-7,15,CASSLYGTGNNEQYF
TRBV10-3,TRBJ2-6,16,CAISLTGGSGANVLTF
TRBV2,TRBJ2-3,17,CASSEGASGGPTDTQYF
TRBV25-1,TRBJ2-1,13,CASISPGGGEQFF
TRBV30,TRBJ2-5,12,CAWSRALRQQYF
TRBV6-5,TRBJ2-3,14,CASRLLPRGDTQYF
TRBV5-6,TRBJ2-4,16,CASSDRTGTAKNIQYF
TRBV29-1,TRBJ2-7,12,CSVEVSTYEQYF